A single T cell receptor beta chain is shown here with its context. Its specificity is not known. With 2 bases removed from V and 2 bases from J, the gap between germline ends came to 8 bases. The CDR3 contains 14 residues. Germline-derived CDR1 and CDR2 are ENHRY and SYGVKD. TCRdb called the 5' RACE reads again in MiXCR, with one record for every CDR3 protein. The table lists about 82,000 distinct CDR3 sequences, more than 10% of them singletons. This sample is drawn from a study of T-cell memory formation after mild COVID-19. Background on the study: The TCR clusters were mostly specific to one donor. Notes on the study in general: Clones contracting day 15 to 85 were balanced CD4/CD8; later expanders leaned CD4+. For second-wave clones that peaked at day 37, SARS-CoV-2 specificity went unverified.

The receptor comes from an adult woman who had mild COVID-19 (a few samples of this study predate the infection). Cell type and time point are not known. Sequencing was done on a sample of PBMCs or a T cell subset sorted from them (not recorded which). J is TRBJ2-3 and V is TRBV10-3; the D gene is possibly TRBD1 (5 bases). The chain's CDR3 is CAISEGHYTDTQYF. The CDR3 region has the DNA TGTGCCATCAGTGAGGGACATTACACAGATACGCAGTATTTT.